This T cell receptor (beta chain) was documented in a study of lymphopenia after photon versus proton radiotherapy. The method was immunoSEQ multiplex PCR; TCRdb's version includes in-frame clones alone and lacks a portion of them. There are tens of thousands of clones in the sample; about nine tenths occur only once, and almost 9.5% lies in the top ten. The CDR3 length is 16 residues. Germline trimming cut 4 bases from V and 3 bases from J; bases unmatched to any gene: 7. Germline assignment: CDR1 WNHNN and CDR2 SYGVQD (reference sequence). The specimen was peripheral blood, collected from a patient treated with proton-based radiotherapy. This TCR derives from a woman in her 70s with pancreatic cancer. Some clones in this sample may be carry-over from other donors' samples. The rearrangement uses TRBV10-1 and TRBJ2-1; 9 bases align to TRBD2. CDR3: CASSGVQAGGYNEQFF. In DNA form, the CDR3 reads TGCGCCAGCAGTGGAGTCCAAGCGGGAGGCTACAATGAGCAGTTCTTC.